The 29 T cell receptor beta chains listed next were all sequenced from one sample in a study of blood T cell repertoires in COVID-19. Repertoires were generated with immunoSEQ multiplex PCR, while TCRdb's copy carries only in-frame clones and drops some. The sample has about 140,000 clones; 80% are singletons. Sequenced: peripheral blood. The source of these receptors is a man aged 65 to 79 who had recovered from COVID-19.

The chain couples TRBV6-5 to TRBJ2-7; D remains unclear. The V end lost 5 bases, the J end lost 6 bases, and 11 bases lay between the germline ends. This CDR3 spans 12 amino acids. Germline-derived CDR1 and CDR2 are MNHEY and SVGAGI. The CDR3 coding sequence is TGTGCCAGCAGTAGTCTTGGAGCCGAGCAGTACTTC. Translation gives CASSSLGAEQYF.

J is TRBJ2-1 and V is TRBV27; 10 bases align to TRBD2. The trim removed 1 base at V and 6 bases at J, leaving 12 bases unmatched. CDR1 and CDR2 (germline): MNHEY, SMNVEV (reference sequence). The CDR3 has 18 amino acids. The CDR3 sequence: CASSLLRGSSGSSNEQFF. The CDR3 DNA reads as TGTGCCAGCAGTTTATTACGGGGGTCTAGCGGGAGCTCCAATGAGCAGTTCTTC.

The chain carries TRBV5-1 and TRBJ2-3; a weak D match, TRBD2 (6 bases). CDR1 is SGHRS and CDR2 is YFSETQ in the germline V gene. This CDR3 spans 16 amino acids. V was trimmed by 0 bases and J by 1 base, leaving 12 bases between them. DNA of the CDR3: TGCGCCAGCAGCTTGGATCGGGGCGGGGGCACAGATACGCAGTATTTT. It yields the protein CASSLDRGGGTDTQYF.

In DNA, the CDR3 is TGCGCCAGCAGCTTGGGGGGAGTGAATGAGCAGTTCTTC. Translation gives CASSLGGVNEQFF. The chain combines TRBV5-1 with TRBJ2-1; perhaps TRBD2 as D (5 bases). Trimming took 0 bases from V and 7 from J, leaving 8 bases between them. Germline CDR1 and CDR2: SGHRS and YFSETQ. This CDR3 contains 13 residues.

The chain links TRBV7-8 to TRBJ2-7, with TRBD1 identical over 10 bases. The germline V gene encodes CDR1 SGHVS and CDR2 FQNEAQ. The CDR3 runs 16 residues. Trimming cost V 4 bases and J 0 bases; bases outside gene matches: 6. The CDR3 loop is CASSWAGTGVSYEQYF. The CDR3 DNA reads TGTGCCAGCAGCTGGGCCGGGACAGGGGTCTCCTACGAGCAGTACTTC. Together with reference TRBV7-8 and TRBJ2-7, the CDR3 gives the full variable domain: GAGVSQSPRYKVAKRGQDVALRCDPISGHVSLFWYQQALGQGPEFLTYFQNEAQLDKSGLPSDRFFAERPEGSVSTLKIQRTQQEDSAVYLCASSWAGTGVSYEQYFGPGTRLTVT.

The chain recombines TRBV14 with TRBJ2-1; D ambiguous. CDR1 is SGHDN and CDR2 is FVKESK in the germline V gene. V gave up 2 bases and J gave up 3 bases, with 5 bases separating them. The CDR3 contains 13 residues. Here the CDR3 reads CASSQFIYNEQFF. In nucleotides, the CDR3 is TGTGCCAGCAGCCAATTCATCTACAATGAGCAGTTCTTC.

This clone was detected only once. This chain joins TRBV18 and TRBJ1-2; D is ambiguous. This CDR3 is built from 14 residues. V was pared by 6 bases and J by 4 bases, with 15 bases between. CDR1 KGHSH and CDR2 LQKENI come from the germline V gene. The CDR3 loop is CASSPSTGVYGYTF. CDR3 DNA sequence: TGTGCCAGCTCCCCCTCCACCGGGGTCTATGGCTACACCTTC.

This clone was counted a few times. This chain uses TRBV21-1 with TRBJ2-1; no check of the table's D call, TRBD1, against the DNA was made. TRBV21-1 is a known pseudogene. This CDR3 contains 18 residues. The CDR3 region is CASDRRGKGGSSYNEQFF. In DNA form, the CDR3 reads TGTGCCAGTGACAGAAGGGGGAAAGGGGGAAGCTCCTACAATGAGCAGTTCTTC.

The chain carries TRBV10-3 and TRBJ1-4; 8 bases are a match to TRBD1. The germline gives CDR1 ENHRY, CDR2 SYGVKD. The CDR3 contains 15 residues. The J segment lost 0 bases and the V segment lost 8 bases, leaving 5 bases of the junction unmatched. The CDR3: CAIRQGAATNEKLFF. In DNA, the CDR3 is TGTGCCATCCGCCAGGGGGCTGCAACTAATGAAAAACTGTTTTTT.

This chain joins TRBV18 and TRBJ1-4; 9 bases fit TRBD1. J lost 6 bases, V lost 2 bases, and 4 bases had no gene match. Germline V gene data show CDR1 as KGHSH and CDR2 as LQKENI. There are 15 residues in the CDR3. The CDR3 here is CASSPNRDRDEKLFF. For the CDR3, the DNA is TGTGCCAGCTCACCAAACCGGGACAGGGATGAAAAACTGTTTTTT. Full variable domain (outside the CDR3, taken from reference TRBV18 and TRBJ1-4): NAGVMQNPRHLVRRRGQEARLRCSPMKGHSHVYWYRQLPEEGLKFMVYLQKENIIDESGMPKERFSAEFPKEGPSILRIQQVVRGDSAAYFCASSPNRDRDEKLFFGSGTQLSVL.

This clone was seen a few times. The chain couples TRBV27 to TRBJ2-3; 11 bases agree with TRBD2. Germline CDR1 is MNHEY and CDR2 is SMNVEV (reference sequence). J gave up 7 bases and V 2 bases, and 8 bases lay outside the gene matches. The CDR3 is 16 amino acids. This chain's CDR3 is CASSLVLTSGTNTQYF. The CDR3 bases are TGTGCCAGCAGTTTAGTACTGACTAGCGGGACAAATACGCAGTATTTT.

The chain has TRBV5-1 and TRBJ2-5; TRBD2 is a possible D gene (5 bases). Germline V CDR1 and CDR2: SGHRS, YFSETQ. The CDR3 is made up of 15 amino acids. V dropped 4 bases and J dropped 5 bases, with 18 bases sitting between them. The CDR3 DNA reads TGCGCCAGCAGCCAAAGCAACTGGCGAGGGGAGACCCAGTACTTC. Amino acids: CASSQSNWRGETQYF.

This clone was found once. CDR3 loop: CASSLSAGMNNYGYTF. For the CDR3, the DNA is TGTGCCAGCAGCTTGAGTGCAGGGATGAATAACTATGGCTACACCTTC. V and J are TRBV5-5 and TRBJ1-2; TRBD1 is a possible D gene (5 bases). Germline V gives CDR1 SGHKS, CDR2 YYEKEE (reference sequence). V shed 1 base and J shed 1 base, with 14 bases lying between them. There are 16 residues in the CDR3.

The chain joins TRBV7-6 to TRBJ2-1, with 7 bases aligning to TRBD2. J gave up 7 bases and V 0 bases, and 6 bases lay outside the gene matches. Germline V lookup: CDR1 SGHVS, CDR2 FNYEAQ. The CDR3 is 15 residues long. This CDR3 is CASSLATSGVNEQFF. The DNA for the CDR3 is TGTGCCAGCAGCTTAGCGACCAGCGGGGTAAATGAGCAGTTCTTC.

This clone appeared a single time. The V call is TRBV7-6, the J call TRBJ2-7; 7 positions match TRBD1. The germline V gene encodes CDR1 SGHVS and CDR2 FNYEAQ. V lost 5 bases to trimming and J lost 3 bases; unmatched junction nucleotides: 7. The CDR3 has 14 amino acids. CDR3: CASSPGQVHYEQYF. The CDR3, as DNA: TGTGCCAGCAGCCCTGGACAGGTTCACTACGAGCAGTACTTC.

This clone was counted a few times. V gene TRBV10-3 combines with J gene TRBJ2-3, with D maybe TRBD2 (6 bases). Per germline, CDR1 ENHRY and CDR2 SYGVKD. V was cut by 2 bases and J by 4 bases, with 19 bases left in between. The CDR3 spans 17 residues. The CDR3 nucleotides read TGTGCCATCAGTGAGCCACTAGCCTTGGAAGGAGCAGATACGCAGTATTTT. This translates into CAISEPLALEGADTQYF.

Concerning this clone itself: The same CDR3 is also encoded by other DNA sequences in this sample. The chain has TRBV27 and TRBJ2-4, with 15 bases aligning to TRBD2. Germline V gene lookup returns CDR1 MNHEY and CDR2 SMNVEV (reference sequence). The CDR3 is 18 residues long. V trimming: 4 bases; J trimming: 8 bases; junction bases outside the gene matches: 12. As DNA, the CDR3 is TGTGCCAGCAGTTCGGGACTAGCGGGAGGTTCCCGAGATTACATTCAGTACTTC. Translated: CASSSGLAGGSRDYIQYF.

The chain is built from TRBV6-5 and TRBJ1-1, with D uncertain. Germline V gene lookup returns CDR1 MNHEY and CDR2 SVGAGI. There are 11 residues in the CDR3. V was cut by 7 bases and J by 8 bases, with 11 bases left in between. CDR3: CASKRHDEAFF. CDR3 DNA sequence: TGTGCCAGCAAAAGACACGACGAAGCTTTCTTT.

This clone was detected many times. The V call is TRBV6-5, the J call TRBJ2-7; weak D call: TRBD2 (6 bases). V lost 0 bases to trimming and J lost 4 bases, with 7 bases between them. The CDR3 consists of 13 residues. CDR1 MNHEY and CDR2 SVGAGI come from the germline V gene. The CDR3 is CASSYSAGYEQYF. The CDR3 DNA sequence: TGTGCCAGCAGTTACTCGGCGGGATACGAGCAGTACTTC.

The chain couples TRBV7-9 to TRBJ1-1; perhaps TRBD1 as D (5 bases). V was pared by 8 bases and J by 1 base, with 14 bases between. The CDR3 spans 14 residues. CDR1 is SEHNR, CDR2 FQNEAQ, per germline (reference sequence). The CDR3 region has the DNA TGTGCCAGCTCGAAGGGGCAGACGAACACTGAAGCTTTCTTT. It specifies CASSKGQTNTEAFF.

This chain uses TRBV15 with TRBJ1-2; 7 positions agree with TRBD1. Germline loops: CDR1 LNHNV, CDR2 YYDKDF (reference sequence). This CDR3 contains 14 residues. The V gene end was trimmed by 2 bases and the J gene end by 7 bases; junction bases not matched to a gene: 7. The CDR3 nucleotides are TGTGCCACCAGCAGACAGACAGGGATTGGTGGCTACACCTTC. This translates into CATSRQTGIGGYTF. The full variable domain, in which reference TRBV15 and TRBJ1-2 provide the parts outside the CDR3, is DAMVIQNPRYQVTQFGKPVTLSCSQTLNHNVMYWYQQKSSQAPKLLFHYYDKDFNNEADTPDNFQSRRPNTSFCFLDIRSPGLGDTAMYLCATSRQTGIGGYTFGSGTRLTVV.

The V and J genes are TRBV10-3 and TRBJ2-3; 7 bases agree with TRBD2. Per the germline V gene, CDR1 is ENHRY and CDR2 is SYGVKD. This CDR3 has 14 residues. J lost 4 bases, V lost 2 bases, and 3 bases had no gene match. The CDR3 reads CAISEPGGSDTQYF. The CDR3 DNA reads TGTGCCATCAGTGAGCCGGGGGGATCAGATACGCAGTATTTT.

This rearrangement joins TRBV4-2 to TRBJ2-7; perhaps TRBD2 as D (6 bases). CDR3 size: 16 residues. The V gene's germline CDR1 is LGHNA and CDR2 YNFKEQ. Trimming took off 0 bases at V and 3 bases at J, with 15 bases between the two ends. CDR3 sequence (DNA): TGTGCCAGCAGCCAAGAATATTGGTCGGGGGACTACGAGCAGTACTTC. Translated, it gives CASSQEYWSGDYEQYF.

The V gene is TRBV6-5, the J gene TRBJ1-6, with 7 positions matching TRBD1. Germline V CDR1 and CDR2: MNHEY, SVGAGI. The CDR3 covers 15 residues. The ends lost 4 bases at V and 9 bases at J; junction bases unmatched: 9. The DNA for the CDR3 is TGTGCCAGCAGTTCGACAGGGCTTTTATCTTCACCCCTCCACTTT. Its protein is CASSSTGLLSSPLHF.

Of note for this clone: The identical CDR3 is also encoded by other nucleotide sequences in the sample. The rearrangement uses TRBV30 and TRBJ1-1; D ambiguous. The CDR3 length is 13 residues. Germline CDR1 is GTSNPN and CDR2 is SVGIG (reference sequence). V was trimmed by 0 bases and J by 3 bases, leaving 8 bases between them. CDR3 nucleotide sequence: TGTGCCTGGAGTGTAGGAGAGGACACTGAAGCTTTCTTT. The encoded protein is CAWSVGEDTEAFF.

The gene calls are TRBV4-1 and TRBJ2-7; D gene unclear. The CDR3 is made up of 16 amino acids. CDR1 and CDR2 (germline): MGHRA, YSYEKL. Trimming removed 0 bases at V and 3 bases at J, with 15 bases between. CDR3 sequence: CASSQDGRTRYYEQYF. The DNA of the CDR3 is TGCGCCAGCAGCCAAGATGGGCGAACTCGTTACTACGAGCAGTACTTC.

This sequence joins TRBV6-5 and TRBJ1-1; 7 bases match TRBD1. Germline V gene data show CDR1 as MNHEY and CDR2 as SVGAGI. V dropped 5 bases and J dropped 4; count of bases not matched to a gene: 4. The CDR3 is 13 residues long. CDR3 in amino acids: CASSPSGGTEAFF. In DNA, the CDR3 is TGTGCCAGCAGTCCTTCAGGGGGCACTGAAGCTTTCTTT.

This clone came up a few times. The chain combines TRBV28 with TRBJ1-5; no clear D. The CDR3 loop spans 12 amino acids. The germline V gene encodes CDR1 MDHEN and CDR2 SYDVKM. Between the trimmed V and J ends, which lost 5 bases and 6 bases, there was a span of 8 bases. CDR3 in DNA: TGTGCCAGCAGTCTTACGGGTCAGCCCCAGCATTTT. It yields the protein CASSLTGQPQHF. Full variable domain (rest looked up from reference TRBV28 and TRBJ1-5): DVKVTQSSRYLVKRTGEKVFLECVQDMDHENMFWYRQDPGLGLRLIYFSYDVKMKEKGDIPEGYSVSREKKERFSLILESASTNQTSMYLCASSLTGQPQHFGDGTRLSIL.

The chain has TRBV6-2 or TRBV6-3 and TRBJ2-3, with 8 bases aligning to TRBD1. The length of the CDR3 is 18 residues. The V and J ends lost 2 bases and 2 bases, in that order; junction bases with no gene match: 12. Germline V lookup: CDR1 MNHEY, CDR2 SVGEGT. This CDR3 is CASSYPSQGQGATDTQYF. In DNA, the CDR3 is TGTGCCAGCAGTTACCCGTCCCAAGGACAGGGTGCCACAGATACGCAGTATTTT.